The clone carrying this T cell receptor beta chain was recorded once. Its antigen is not identified. This CDR3 has 16 residues. CDR1 is SGHRS, CDR2 YFSETQ, per germline. The V segment lost 4 bases and the J segment 2 bases; nucleotides outside the gene matches: 7. TCRdb's copy holds only in-frame clones and misses some; the assay was immunoSEQ multiplex PCR. The sample consists of about 6,800 clones, 98% of them appearing once. The data originate from a study of T cell clonotyping in hematopoietic cell transplantation. Overall study results and limits: Recipient TCR diversity dropped after transplant; expanded clonotypes rose from day 30 to 180. Broader posttransplant TCR repertoire diversity was predicted by graft donor and pretransplant recipient Inverse Simpson Index values.

The chain recombines TRBV5-1 with TRBJ2-3; 10 positions match TRBD2. The sequences come from PBMCs, collected 30 days after allogeneic stem cell transplant. The receptor's source is a male patient in his sixties or seventies who had an allogeneic stem cell transplant from a related donor, so the T cells may come from the graft donor. Some clones in this sample may be carry-over from other donors' samples. This CDR3 reads CASSPTLAGVTDTQYF. DNA of the CDR3: TGCGCCAGCAGCCCTACCCTAGCGGGAGTCACAGATACGCAGTATTTT. The full variable domain, completed using reference TRBV5-1 and TRBJ2-3, is KAGVTQTPRYLIKTRGQQVTLSCSPISGHRSVSWYQQTPGQGLQFLFEYFSETQRNKGNFPGRFSGRQFSNSRSEMNVSTLELGDSALYLCASSPTLAGVTDTQYFGPGTRLTVL.